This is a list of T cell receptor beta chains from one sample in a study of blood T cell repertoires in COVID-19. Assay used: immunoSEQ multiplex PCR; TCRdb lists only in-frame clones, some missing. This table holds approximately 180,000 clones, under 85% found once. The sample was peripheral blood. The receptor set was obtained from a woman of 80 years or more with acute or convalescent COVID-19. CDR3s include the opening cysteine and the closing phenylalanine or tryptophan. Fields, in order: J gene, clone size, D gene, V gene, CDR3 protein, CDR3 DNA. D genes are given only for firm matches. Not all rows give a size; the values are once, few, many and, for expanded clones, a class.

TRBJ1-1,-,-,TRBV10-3,CAISDRGGNTEAFF,TGTGCCATCAGTGACCGAGGAGGGAACACTGAAGCTTTCTTT
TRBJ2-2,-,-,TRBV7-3,CASRLGGRETGELFF,TGTGCCAGCAGATTAGGGGGACGGGAGACCGGGGAGCTGTTTTTT
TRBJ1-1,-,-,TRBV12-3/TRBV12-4,CASSLPRGTEAFF,TGTGCCAGCAGTTTGCCCAGAGGGACTGAAGCTTTCTTT
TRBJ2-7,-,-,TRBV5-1,CASSAGQGSTYEQYF,TGCGCCAGCAGCGCCGGGCAGGGTTCTACCTACGAGCAGTACTTC
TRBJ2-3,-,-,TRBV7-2,CASSPGSTDTQYF,TGTGCCAGCAGCCCCGGTAGCACAGATACGCAGTATTTT
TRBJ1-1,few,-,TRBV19,CASRRGQATEAFF,TGTGCCAGTAGAAGGGGCCAGGCAACTGAAGCTTTCTTT
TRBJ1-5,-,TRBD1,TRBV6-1,CASSVGASDRDNQPQHF,TGTGCCAGCAGTGTCGGGGCGTCCGACAGGGACAATCAGCCCCAGCATTTT
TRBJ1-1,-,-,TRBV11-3,CASSKGLSTEAFF,TGTGCCAGCAGCAAGGGGTTGTCCACTGAAGCTTTCTTT
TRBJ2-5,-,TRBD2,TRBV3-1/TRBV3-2,CASRLLAGETQYF,TGTGCCAGCAGATTACTAGCGGGGGAGACCCAGTACTTC
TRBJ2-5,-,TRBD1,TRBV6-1,CASSDPGQGAWETQYF,TGTGCCAGCAGTGACCCCGGACAGGGGGCTTGGGAGACCCAGTACTTC
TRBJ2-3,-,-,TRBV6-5,CATKDGGGTDTQYF,TGTGCCACTAAAGACGGGGGTGGCACAGATACGCAGTATTTT
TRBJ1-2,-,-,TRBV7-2,CASSFDRQYGYTF,TGTGCCAGCAGCTTCGACAGGCAGTATGGCTACACCTTC
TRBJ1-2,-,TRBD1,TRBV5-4,CASSSTGVNGYTF,TGTGCCAGCAGCTCGACAGGGGTAAATGGCTACACCTTC
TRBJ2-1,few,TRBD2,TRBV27,CASNEGGRLATLRHEQFF,TGTGCCAGCAACGAAGGCGGGAGACTAGCGACCCTTCGGCATGAGCAGTTCTTC
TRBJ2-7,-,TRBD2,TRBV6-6,CASSGGGNEQYF,TGTGCCAGCTCGGGAGGTGGCAACGAGCAGTACTTC
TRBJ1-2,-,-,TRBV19,CASSIISGLHGYTF,TGTGCCAGTAGTATAATTAGCGGACTCCATGGCTACACCTTC
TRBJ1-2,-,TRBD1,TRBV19,CASSIAGQGALYGYTF,TGTGCCAGTAGTATAGCGGGACAGGGGGCACTCTATGGCTACACCTTC
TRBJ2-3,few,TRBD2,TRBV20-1,CSASAASGDTDTQYF,TGCAGTGCTAGTGCGGCTAGCGGGGACACAGATACGCAGTATTTT
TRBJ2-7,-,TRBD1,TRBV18,CASSPKKDRAVEQYF,TGTGCCAGCTCACCAAAAAAGGACAGGGCGGTGGAGCAGTACTTC
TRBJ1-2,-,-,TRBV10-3,CATTLREDYGYTF,TGTGCCACCACGCTGCGGGAGGACTATGGCTACACCTTC
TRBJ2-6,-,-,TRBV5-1,CASSLAAGGRGTGANVLTF,TGCGCCAGCAGCTTGGCCGCCGGAGGACGGGGAACTGGGGCCAACGTCCTGACTTTC
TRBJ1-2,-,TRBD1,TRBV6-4,CASSRQGTDGYTF,TGTGCCAGCAGCCGACAGGGCACCGATGGCTACACCTTC
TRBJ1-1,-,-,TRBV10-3,CAIRRQNTEAFF,TGTGCCATCAGAAGACAGAACACTGAAGCTTTCTTT
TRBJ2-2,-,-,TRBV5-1,CASSPGPGSNTGELFF,TGCGCCAGCAGCCCCGGTCCGGGGTCGAACACCGGGGAGCTGTTTTTT
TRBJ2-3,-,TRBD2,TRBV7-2,CASTQRASGGSDTQYF,TGTGCCAGCACCCAGCGGGCTAGCGGTGGGTCAGATACGCAGTATTTT
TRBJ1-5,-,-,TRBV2,CASSEYLTQHF,TGTGCCAGCAGTGAATATTTAACTCAGCATTTT
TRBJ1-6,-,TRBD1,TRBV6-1,CASSEGAGGSPLHF,TGTGCCAGCAGTGAAGGAGCAGGGGGATCACCCCTCCACTTT
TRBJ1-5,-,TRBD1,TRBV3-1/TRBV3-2,CASSQGSGQDISNQPQHF,TGTGCCAGCAGCCAAGGGTCGGGACAGGATATTAGCAATCAGCCCCAGCATTTT
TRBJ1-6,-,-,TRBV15,CATSRDMGRIYNSPLHF,TGTGCCACCAGCAGAGATATGGGGAGAATTTATAATTCACCCCTCCACTTT
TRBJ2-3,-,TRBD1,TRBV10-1,CASSVGQGLTDTQYF,TGCGCCAGCAGTGTGGGACAGGGACTAACAGATACGCAGTATTTT
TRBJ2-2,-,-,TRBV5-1,CASKRDTGELFF,TGCGCCAGCAAGAGGGACACCGGGGAGCTGTTTTTT
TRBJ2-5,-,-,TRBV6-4,CASSDPSRCPDRGEWKTQYF,TGTGCCAGCAGTGACCCCTCTCGGTGTCCGGACAGAGGGGAATGGAAGACCCAGTACTTC
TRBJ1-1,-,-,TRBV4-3,CASSQGTSEGEAFF,TGCGCCAGCAGCCAAGGAACGTCCGAGGGTGAAGCTTTCTTT
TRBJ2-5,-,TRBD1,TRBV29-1,CSVGFGTGREETQYF,TGCAGCGTTGGGTTCGGGACAGGGCGGGAAGAGACCCAGTACTTC
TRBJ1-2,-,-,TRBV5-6,CASSPDATDSYGYTF,TGTGCCAGCAGCCCCGATGCTACCGACAGCTATGGCTACACCTTC
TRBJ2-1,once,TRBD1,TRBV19,CASSISLGGQGRNEQFF,TGTGCCAGTAGTATTTCGTTGGGGGGACAGGGGCGTAATGAGCAGTTCTTC
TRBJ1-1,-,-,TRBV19,CASTVTGLNTEAFF,TGTGCCAGTACCGTTACAGGGCTGAACACTGAAGCTTTCTTT
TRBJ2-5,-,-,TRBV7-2,CASSTPTVKETQYF,TGTGCCAGCAGCACCCCGACAGTTAAAGAGACCCAGTACTTC
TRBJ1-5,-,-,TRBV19,CASSSTGNQPQHF,TGTGCCAGTAGTTCAACAGGCAATCAGCCCCAGCATTTT
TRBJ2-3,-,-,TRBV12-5,CASAPPNPQADTQYF,TGTGCTAGTGCCCCGCCTAACCCCCAGGCAGATACGCAGTATTTT
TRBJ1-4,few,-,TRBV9,CASSFGGDFEKLFF,TGTGCCAGCTCTTTTGGGGGGGATTTTGAAAAACTGTTTTTT
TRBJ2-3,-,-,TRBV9,CASSVGLAQADTQYF,TGTGCCAGCAGCGTAGGTCTAGCCCAAGCAGATACGCAGTATTTT
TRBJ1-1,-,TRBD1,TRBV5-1,CASTGTQGAVAEAFF,TGCGCCAGCACCGGCACCCAGGGGGCGGTTGCTGAAGCTTTCTTT
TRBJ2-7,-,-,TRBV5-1,CASSLAGRGYEQYF,TGCGCCAGCAGCTTGGCCGGCAGGGGTTACGAGCAGTACTTC
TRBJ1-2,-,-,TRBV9,CASSVAGGNYGYTF,TGTGCCAGCAGCGTAGCTGGGGGGAACTATGGCTACACCTTC
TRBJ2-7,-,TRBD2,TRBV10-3,CAIIGTSGGSYEQYF,TGTGCCATCATAGGGACTAGCGGGGGCTCCTACGAGCAGTACTTC
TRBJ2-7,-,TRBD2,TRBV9,CASSVGAGALYEQYF,TGTGCCAGCAGCGTAGGGGCGGGAGCGCTCTACGAGCAGTACTTC
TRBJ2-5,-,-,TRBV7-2,CASSHYGRQETQYF,TGTGCCAGCAGCCACTACGGGAGACAAGAGACCCAGTACTTC
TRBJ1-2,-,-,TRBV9,CASSADRSNYGYTF,TGTGCCAGCAGCGCGGACAGATCTAACTATGGCTACACCTTC
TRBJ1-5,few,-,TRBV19,CASSTPGGVGNQPQHF,TGTGCCAGTAGTACCCCCGGGGGGGTAGGCAATCAGCCCCAGCATTTT
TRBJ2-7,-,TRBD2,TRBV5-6,CASRKASGGGFYEQYF,TGTGCCAGCAGAAAAGCTAGCGGGGGAGGATTCTACGAGCAGTACTTC
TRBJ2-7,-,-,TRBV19,CASSPGHETYEQYF,TGTGCCAGTAGTCCGGGACATGAAACCTACGAGCAGTACTTC
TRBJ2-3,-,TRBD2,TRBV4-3,CASSQEVGGGVVDTQYF,TGCGCCAGCAGCCAAGAGGTCGGCGGGGGGGTAGTAGATACGCAGTATTTT